This TCR beta chain was recovered during a study of blood T cell repertoires in COVID-19. Study-level background: Some COVID-19 samples were acute and others convalescent; all came from the United States, Italy and Spain. T cells, B-cell-depleted T cells, or PBMCs supplied cDNA or gDNA.

Authors' data handling: Reference gene primer amplification gave estimated nucleated cell counts. Profiling relied on immunoSEQ multiplex PCR, and the TCRdb table lists in-frame clones only, not all of them. For V, J and clone size, that table is used; D and trimming come from the DNA. The top ten hold approximately 4.3% of the sample, which has under 45,000 clones, around nine tenths seen once. This CDR3 is built from 13 residues. The germline V and J ends were trimmed by 5 bases and 4 bases, with 12 bases remaining between them. Sequencing was performed on peripheral blood. This clonotype was obtained from a man aged 55 to 70 with acute or convalescent COVID-19. The rearrangement uses TRBV12-3 or TRBV12-4 and TRBJ2-7; a possible D gene is TRBD1 (6 bases). The CDR3 loop is CASSPRRGYEQYF. CDR3 coding DNA: TGTGCCAGCAGTCCCCGCAGGGGTTACGAGCAGTACTTC.